The present entry profiles one T cell receptor beta chain with its context. Per the original methods: Using reference gene primer amplification, nucleated cell counts were estimated. Sequencing was performed with immunoSEQ multiplex PCR; in TCRdb, only in-frame clones are kept and a portion is missing. That table furnishes V, J and clone size, whereas the DNA furnished D and trimming. The repertoire consists of under 300,000 clones, with under 85% occurring once and the leading ten covering 4%. This specimen belongs to a study of blood T cell repertoires in COVID-19. Study at large: The United States, Italy and Spain provided the acute and convalescent COVID-19 samples. The cDNA or gDNA used as material had been derived from T cells, B-cell-depleted T cells, or PBMCs.

CDR1 is SGDLS and CDR2 is YYNGEE in the germline V gene. V lost 4 bases and J lost 0, with 11 bases in between. The CDR3 sequence is 15 residues long. Input material: peripheral blood. The origin of this receptor is a woman in her thirties or forties with active or convalescent COVID-19. J is TRBJ2-1 and V is TRBV9; D perhaps matches TRBD2 (5 bases). CDR3 in amino acids: CASSSYGDSYNEQFF. CDR3 in DNA: TGTGCCAGCAGCTCCTACGGGGACTCCTACAATGAGCAGTTCTTC.